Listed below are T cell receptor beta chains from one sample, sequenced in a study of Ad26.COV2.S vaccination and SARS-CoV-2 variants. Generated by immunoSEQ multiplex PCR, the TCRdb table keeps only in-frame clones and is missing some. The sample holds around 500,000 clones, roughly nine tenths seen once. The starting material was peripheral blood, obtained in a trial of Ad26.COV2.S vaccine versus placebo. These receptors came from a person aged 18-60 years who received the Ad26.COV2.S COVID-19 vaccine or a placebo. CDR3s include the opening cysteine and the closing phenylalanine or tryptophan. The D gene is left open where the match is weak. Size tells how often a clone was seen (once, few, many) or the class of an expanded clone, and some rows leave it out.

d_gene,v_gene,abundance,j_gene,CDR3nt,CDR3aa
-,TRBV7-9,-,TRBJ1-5,TGTGCCAGCAGCTTAGCGTCTGATGTTAGCAATCAGCCCCAGCATTTT,CASSLASDVSNQPQHF
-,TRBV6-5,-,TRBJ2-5,TGTGCCAGCATACCCAGGGGGGGCGAGACCCAGTACTTC,CASIPRGGETQYF
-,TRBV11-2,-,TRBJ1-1,TGTGCCAGCAGCTTAGGGGCAAGGCCTCCGAACACTGAAGCTTTCTTT,CASSLGARPPNTEAFF
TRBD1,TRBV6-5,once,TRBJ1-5,TGTGCCAGCAGTTACGGGACAGGGGCCAATCAGCCCCAGCATTTT,CASSYGTGANQPQHF
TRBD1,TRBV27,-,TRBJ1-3,TGTGCCAGCAGTCCCACGCAGGGGGCGTCTGGAAACACCATATATTTT,CASSPTQGASGNTIYF
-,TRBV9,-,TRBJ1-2,TGTGCCAGCAGCTGGGCGGCGGGGGATAGCAGTGGCTACACCTTC,CASSWAAGDSSGYTF
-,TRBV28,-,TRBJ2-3,TGTGCCAGCAGTTTATGGGCAGTTAGCACAGATACGCAGTATTTT,CASSLWAVSTDTQYF
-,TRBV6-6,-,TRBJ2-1,TGTGCCAGCAGTTGGCAGAGTAGATTTGGCAATGAGCAGTTCTTC,CASSWQSRFGNEQFF
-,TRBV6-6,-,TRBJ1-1,TGTGCCAGCAGTTACCCAACGACAGAGGAAGCTTTCTTT,CASSYPTTEEAFF
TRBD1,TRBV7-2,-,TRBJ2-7,TGTGCCAGCAGCTTAGGGACAGGGGGTCAGAACGAGCAGTACTTC,CASSLGTGGQNEQYF
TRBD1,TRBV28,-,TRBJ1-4,TGTGCCAGCAGCCCGCGGACAGGGGGAGAAAAACTGTTTTTT,CASSPRTGGEKLFF
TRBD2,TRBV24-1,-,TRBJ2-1,TGTGCCACCAGTGACGGGTCACTAGCGGACAATGAGCAGTTCTTC,CATSDGSLADNEQFF
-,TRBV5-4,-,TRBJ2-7,TGTGCCAGCAGCTTGGGCGGAACCTACGAGCAGTACTTC,CASSLGGTYEQYF
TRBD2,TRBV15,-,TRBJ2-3,TGTGCCACCAGCGAAACAAGAAATCTAGCGGGGTTAACAGATACGCAGTATTTT,CATSETRNLAGLTDTQYF
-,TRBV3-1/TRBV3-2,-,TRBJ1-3,TGTGCCAGCAGCCAAGTCGTGGACCACGGAAACACCATATATTTT,CASSQVVDHGNTIYF
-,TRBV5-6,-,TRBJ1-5,TGTGCCAGCAGCTTGAATCTAAGGGAAAATCAGCCCCAGCATTTT,CASSLNLRENQPQHF
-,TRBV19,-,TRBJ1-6,TGTGCCAGTAGGGACCCCGGGAGGGCCGGTTATAATTCACCCCTCCACTTT,CASRDPGRAGYNSPLHF
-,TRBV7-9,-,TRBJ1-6,TGTGCCAGCAGCCCCGAGGTGGGTTCACCCCTCCACTTT,CASSPEVGSPLHF
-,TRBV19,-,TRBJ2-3,TGTGCCAGTAGTATAAGAGAGATCGGGTTAGCACGGGCAGATACGCAGTATTTT,CASSIREIGLARADTQYF
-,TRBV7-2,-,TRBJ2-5,TGTGCCAGCAGCTACGCCGGGACGCCACCGAGAGAGACCCAGTACTTC,CASSYAGTPPRETQYF
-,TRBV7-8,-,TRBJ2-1,TGTGCCAGCAGCCTTTTCGGGGCCAAAAACAATGAGCAGTTCTTC,CASSLFGAKNNEQFF
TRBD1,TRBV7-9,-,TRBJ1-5,TGTGCCAGCAGCTCAGTCCCGACAGGGGTAGGTGTTAGCAATCAGCCCCAGCATTTT,CASSSVPTGVGVSNQPQHF
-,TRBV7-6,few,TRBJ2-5,TGTGCCAGCAGCCACCAAGAGACCCAGTACTTC,CASSHQETQYF
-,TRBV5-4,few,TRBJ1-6,TGTGCCAGCAGGCGAAATAATTCACCCCTCCACTTT,CASRRNNSPLHF
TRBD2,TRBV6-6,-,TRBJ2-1,TGTGCCAGCAGTCGGAGCGGGAGTCTCGACAATGAGCAGTTCTTC,CASSRSGSLDNEQFF
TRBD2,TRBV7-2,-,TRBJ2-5,TGTGCCAGCAGCTTATACCCCTCGAGGCGGGGGGGAGAGACCCAGTACTTC,CASSLYPSRRGGETQYF
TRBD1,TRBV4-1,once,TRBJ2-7,TGCGCCAGCAGCCAAGGTCAAGGGGGCCCCTACGAGCAGTACTTC,CASSQGQGGPYEQYF